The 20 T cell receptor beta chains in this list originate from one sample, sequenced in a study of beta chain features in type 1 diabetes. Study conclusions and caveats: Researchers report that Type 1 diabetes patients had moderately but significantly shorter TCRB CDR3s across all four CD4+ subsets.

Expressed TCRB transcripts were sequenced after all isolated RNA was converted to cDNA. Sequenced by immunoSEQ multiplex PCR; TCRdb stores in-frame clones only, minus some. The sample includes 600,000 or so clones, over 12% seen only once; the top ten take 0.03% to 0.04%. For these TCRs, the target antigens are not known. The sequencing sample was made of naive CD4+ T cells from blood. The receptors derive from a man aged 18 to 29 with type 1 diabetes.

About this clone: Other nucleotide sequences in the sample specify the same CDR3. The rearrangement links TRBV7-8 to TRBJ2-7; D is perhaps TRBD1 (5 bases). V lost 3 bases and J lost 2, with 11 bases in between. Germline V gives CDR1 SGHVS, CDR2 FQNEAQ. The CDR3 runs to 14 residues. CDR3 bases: TGTGCCAGCAGCTTGGTGCAGGGAACCTACGAGCAGTACTTC. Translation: CASSLVQGTYEQYF.

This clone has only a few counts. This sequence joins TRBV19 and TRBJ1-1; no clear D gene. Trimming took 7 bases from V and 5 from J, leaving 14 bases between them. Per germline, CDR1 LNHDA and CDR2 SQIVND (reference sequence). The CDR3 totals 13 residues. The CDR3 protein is CASIPPVRTEAFF. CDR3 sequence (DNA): TGTGCCAGTATCCCCCCCGTTAGGACTGAAGCTTTCTTT.

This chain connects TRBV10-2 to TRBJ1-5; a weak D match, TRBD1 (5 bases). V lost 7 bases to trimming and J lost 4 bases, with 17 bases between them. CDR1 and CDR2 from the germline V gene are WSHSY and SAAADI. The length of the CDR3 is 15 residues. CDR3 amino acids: CASTGGTNANQPQHF. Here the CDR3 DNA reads TGCGCCAGCACGGGAGGGACCAATGCTAATCAGCCCCAGCATTTT.

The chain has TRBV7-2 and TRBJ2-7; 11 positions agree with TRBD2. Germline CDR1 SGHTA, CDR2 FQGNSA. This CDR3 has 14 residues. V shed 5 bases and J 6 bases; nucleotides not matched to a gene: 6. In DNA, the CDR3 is TGTGCCAGCAGCCCGGGACTAGCGGTTAGCGAGCAGTACTTC. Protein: CASSPGLAVSEQYF.

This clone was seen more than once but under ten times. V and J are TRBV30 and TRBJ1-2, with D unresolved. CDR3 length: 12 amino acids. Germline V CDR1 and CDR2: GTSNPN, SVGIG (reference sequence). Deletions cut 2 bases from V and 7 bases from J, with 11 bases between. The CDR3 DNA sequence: TGTGCCTGGAGTCCCGCTGAATTTGGCTACACCTTC. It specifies CAWSPAEFGYTF. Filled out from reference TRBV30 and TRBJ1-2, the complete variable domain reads SQTIHQWPATLVQPVGSPLSLECTVEGTSNPNLYWYRQAAGRGLQLLFYSVGIGQISSEVPQNLSASRPQDRQFILSSKKLLLSDSGFYLCAWSPAEFGYTFGSGTRLTVV.

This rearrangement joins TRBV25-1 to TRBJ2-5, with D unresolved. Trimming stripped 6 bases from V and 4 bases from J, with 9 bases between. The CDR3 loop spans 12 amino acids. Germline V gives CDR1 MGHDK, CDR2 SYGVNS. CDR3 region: CASRGSVETQYF. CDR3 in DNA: TGTGCCAGCAGGGGTTCGGTAGAGACCCAGTACTTC. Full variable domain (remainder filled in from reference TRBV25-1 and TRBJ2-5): EADIYQTPRYLVIGTGKKITLECSQTMGHDKMYWYQQDPGMELHLIHYSYGVNSTEKGDLSSESTVSRIRTEHFPLTLESARPSHTSQYLCASRGSVETQYFGPGTRLLVL.

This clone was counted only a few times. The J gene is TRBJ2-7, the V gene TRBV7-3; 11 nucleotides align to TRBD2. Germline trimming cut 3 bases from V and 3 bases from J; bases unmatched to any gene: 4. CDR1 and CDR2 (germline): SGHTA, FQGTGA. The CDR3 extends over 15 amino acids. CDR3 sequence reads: CASSFQGTSGYEQYF. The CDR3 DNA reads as TGTGCCAGCAGCTTTCAAGGGACTAGCGGCTACGAGCAGTACTTC.

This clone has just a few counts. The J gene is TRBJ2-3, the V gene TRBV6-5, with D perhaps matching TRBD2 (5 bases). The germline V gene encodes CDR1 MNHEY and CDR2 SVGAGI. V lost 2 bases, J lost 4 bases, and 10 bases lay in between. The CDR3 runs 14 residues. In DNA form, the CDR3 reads TGTGCCAGCAGTTACCAACTGAGGGCAGATACGCAGTATTTT. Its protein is CASSYQLRADTQYF.

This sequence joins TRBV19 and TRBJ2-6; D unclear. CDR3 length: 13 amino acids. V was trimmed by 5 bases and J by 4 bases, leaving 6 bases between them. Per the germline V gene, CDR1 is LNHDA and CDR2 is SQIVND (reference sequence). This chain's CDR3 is CASSGIGANVLTF. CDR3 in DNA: TGTGCCAGTAGTGGGATCGGGGCCAACGTCCTGACTTTC.

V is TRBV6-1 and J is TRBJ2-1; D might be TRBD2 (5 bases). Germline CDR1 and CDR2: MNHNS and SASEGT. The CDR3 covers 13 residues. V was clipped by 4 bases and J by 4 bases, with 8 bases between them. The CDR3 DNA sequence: TGTGCCAGCAGTGTAGTAGCGTACAATGAGCAGTTCTTC. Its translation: CASSVVAYNEQFF.

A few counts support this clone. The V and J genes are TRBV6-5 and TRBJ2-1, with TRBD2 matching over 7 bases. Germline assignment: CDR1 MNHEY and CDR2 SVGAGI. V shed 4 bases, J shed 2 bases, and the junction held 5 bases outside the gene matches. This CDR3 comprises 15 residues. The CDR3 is CASSSGLPTYNEQFF. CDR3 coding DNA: TGTGCCAGCAGTTCGGGACTACCCACCTACAATGAGCAGTTCTTC.

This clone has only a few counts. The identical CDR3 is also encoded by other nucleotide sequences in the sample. In nucleotides, the CDR3 is TGCGCCAGCAGCTTGGACCCCGGACAGTCCTACGAGCAGTACTTC. Its translation: CASSLDPGQSYEQYF. The chain has TRBV5-1 and TRBJ2-7; the D gene is possibly TRBD1 (6 bases). Trimming cost V 0 bases and J 1 base, with 11 bases left between them. This CDR3 is 15 amino acids long. The V gene's germline CDR1 is SGHRS and CDR2 YFSETQ.

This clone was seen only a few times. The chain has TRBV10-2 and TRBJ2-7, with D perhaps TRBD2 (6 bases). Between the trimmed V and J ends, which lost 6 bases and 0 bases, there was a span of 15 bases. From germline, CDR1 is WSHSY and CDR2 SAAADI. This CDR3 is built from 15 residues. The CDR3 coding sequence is TGCGCCAGCAGGGAGCTCGGGGGAAGCTCCTACGAGCAGTACTTC. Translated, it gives CASRELGGSSYEQYF.

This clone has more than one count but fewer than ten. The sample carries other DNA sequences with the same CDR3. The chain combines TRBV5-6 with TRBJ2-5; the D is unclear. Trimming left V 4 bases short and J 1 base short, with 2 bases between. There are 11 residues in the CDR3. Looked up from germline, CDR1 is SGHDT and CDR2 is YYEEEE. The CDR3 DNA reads TGTGCCAGCAGCCTCCAAGAGACCCAGTACTTC. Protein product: CASSLQETQYF.

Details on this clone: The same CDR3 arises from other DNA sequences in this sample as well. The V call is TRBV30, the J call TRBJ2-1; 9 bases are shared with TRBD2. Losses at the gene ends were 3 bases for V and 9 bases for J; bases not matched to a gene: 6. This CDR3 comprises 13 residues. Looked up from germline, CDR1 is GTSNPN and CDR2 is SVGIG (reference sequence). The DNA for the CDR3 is TGTGCCTGGAGAGGGCGGGGGGGTGGTGAGCAGTTCTTC. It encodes CAWRGRGGGEQFF.

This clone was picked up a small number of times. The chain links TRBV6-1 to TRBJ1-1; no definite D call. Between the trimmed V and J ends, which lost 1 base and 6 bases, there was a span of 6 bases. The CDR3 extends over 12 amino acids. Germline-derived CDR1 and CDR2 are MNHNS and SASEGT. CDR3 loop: CASSEGVAEAFF. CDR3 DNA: TGTGCCAGCAGTGAAGGCGTCGCTGAAGCTTTCTTT.

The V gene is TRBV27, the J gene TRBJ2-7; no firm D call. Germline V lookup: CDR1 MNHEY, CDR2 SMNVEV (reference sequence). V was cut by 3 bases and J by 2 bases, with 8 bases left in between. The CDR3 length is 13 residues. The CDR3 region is CASSFLSTYEQYF. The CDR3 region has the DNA TGTGCCAGCAGTTTCCTCAGTACCTACGAGCAGTACTTC.

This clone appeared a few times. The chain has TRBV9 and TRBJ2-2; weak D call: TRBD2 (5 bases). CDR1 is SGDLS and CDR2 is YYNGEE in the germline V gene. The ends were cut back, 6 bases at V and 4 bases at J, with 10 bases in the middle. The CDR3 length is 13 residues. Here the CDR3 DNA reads TGTGCCAGCACGGGGTCGGGCACCGGGGAGCTGTTTTTT. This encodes CASTGSGTGELFF.

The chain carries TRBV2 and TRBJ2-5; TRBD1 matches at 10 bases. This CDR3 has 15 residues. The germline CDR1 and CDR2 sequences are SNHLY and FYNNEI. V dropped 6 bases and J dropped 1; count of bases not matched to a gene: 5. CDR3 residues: CASSRDRGPQETQYF. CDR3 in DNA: TGTGCCAGCAGCCGGGACAGGGGACCCCAAGAGACCCAGTACTTC.

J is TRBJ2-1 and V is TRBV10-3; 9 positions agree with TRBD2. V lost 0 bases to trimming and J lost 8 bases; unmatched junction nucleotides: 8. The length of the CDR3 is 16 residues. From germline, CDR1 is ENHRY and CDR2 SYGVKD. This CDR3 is CAISESKGLARDEQFF. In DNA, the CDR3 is TGTGCCATCAGTGAGTCGAAAGGACTAGCGAGGGATGAGCAGTTCTTC.